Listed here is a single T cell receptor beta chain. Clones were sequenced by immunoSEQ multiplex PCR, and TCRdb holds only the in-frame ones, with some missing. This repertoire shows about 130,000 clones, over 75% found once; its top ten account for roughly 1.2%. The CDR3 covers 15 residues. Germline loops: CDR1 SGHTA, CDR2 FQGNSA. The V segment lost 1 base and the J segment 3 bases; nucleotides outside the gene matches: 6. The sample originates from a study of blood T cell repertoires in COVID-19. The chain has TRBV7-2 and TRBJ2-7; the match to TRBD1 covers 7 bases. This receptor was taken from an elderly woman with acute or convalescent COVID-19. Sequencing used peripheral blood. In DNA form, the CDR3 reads TGTGCCAGCAGCTTAGGGTGGGACAGAGGCTACGAGCAGTACTTC. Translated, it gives CASSLGWDRGYEQYF.